The 16 T cell receptor beta chains below were found in one sample sequenced in a study of Graves' ophthalmopathy and Graves' hyperthyroidism. Using RNA transcripts, the TCR beta CDR3 regions were amplified. HTBI-primed RT-PCR formed the first round, and a multiplex PCR formed the second. TCRdb re-derived calls from the multiplex PCR reads in MiXCR, one entry per CDR3 protein. This sample has approximately 410,000 distinct CDR3 sequences; about 16% occur once, and the top ten carry roughly 7%. Input material: peripheral blood. These TCRs come from a woman between 18 and 30 years old with stable Graves' hyperthyroidism.

This clonotype has more than one count but fewer than ten. A read error may be the cause here, since a much bigger clone is one base away. J is TRBJ2-5 and V is TRBV12-3 or TRBV12-4; 7 positions match TRBD2. The CDR3 runs to 15 residues. In DNA form, the CDR3 reads TGTACCAGCAGTCCCAGTGGGGGGGGTGGAGAGACCCAGTACTTC. Translating it yields CTSSPSGGGGETQYF.

At least ten counts were recorded for this clonotype. The chain has TRBV20-1 and TRBJ1-5; D may be TRBD1 (5 bases). Germline values: CDR1 DFQATT, CDR2 SNEGSKA (reference sequence). The CDR3 consists of 14 residues. Trimming cost V 7 bases and J 1 base, with 14 bases left between them. CDR3 in amino acids: CSVRAQGSNQPQHF. In DNA, the CDR3 is TGCAGTGTCAGGGCCCAGGGAAGCAATCAGCCCCAGCATTTT.

The gene calls are TRBV6-1 and TRBJ1-3; D not certain. Trimming took 2 bases from V and 0 from J, leaving 8 bases between them. CDR1 and CDR2 from the germline V gene are MNHNS and SASEGT. The CDR3 is 15 amino acids. The CDR3 nucleotides read TGTGCCAGCAGTGAATTTCCCAGCTCTGGAAACACCATATATTTT. Residues: CASSEFPSSGNTIYF.

In this sample, this clonotype turned up many times. The chain is built from TRBV20-1 and TRBJ1-1; no firm D call. The ends were cut back, 6 bases at V and 5 bases at J, with 13 bases in the middle. CDR1 DFQATT and CDR2 SNEGSKA come from the germline V gene (reference sequence). This CDR3 region has 12 residues. The CDR3 DNA sequence: TGCAGTGCCACCCAATCGGGGACTGAAGCTTTCTTT. Protein: CSATQSGTEAFF.

This clonotype came up once. This may be a read error, as it is one base from a much larger clone. The V and J genes are TRBV12-3 or TRBV12-4 and TRBJ2-5; 7 positions agree with TRBD2. The CDR3 covers 14 residues. CDR3 loop: CVSSFSSGRETQYF. The CDR3 DNA follows: TGTGTCAGCAGTTTTAGTAGCGGGCGGGAGACCCAGTACTTC.

This clonotype was recorded at least ten times. This chain links TRBV29-1 with TRBJ1-1; D not certain. V was pared by 3 bases and J by 4 bases, with 12 bases between. The CDR3 is 13 amino acids. Germline V CDR1 and CDR2: SQVTM, ANQGSEA. The CDR3 coding sequence is TGCAGCGTTGATGAAGGGCCTGGCACTGAAGCTTTCTTT. Its translation: CSVDEGPGTEAFF.

This clonotype was seen many times. The V and J genes are TRBV7-9 and TRBJ1-1, with D perhaps matching TRBD1 (5 bases). The ends were cut back, 5 bases at V and 11 bases at J, with 18 bases in the middle. Germline CDR1 is SEHNR and CDR2 is FQNEAQ (reference sequence). The CDR3 is made up of 13 amino acids. The CDR3 DNA follows: TGTGCCAGCAGCCTGTCCGGGACGGCGGGGGCTTTCTTT. The encoded protein is CASSLSGTAGAFF.

This sequence joins TRBV6-2 or TRBV6-3 and TRBJ1-5; possible D gene TRBD1, 5 bases. The CDR3 consists of 16 residues. Trimming shortened V by 5 bases and J by 2 bases, and 16 bases separated the two germline ends. Germline loops: CDR1 MNHEY, CDR2 SVGEGT. CDR3 amino acids: CASSPPRAVGNQPQHF. The CDR3 region has the DNA TGTGCCAGCAGTCCGCCCAGGGCGGTCGGCAATCAGCCCCAGCATTTT.

This clonotype appeared many times. This CDR3 is CASSLDTPFSYEQYF. CDR3 nucleotides: TGTGCCAGCAGCTTAGATACACCGTTCTCCTACGAGCAGTACTTC. The V and J genes are TRBV5-5 and TRBJ2-7; D ambiguous. Germline assignment: CDR1 SGHKS and CDR2 YYEKEE (reference sequence). The V end was cut by 2 bases, the J end by 0 bases, with 12 bases between. This CDR3 region has 15 residues.

This clonotype was seen many times. J is TRBJ1-3 and V is TRBV6-4, with 9 bases identical to TRBD1. CDR1 is MRHNA, CDR2 SNTAGT, per germline. This CDR3 is 17 amino acids long. Trimming cost V 5 bases and J 3 bases; bases outside gene matches: 11. The CDR3 sequence is CASSPYQGTGFGNTIYF. The DNA of the CDR3 is TGTGCCAGCAGTCCCTACCAGGGGACAGGGTTTGGAAACACCATATATTTT.

A few counts support this clonotype. The chain uses TRBV19 and TRBJ1-5, with D perhaps TRBD1 (5 bases). Trimming stripped 3 bases from V and 9 bases from J, with 9 bases between. Germline CDR1 reads LNHDA; CDR2 reads SQIVND (reference sequence). The CDR3 spans 12 residues. CDR3 in DNA: TGTGCCAGTAGTATGGGGGACGGGCCCCAGCATTTT. Translated: CASSMGDGPQHF.

This clonotype showed up many times. This chain joins TRBV9 and TRBJ1-2; the D gene is possibly TRBD1 (6 bases). V was cut by 0 bases and J by 6 bases, with 15 bases left in between. This CDR3 is built from 15 residues. Germline CDR1 SGDLS, CDR2 YYNGEE. The CDR3 protein is CASSVGQGIWNGYTF. Written as DNA, the CDR3 is TGTGCCAGCAGCGTAGGTCAGGGGATATGGAATGGCTACACCTTC.

Many counts were recorded for this clonotype. This chain links TRBV7-9 with TRBJ1-1; D is unresolved. Trimming removed 4 bases at V and 7 bases at J, with 16 bases between. This CDR3 is 14 amino acids long. Germline lookup yields CDR1 SEHNR and CDR2 FQNEAQ (reference sequence). CDR3 nucleotide sequence: TGTGCCAGCAGCTCCCACGCTGGGATAGGTGAAGCTTTCTTT. Translation: CASSSHAGIGEAFF.

This clonotype was detected a few times. The junction and the germline gene differ at one end; a read error may be behind it. The rearrangement links TRBV9 to TRBJ1-1, with D perhaps TRBD1 (5 bases). This CDR3 contains 15 residues. Germline CDR1 is SGDLS and CDR2 is YYNGEE. The CDR3, as DNA: TGTGCCAGCAGCGTAGGTGGCAGGGCTAACATTGAAGCTTTCTTT. Translating it yields CASSVGGRANIEAFF. Variable domain in full (rest from reference TRBV9 and TRBJ1-1): DSGVTQTPKHLITATGQRVTLRCSPRSGDLSVYWYQQSLDQGLQFLIQYYNGEERAKGNILERFSAQQFPDLHSELNLSSLELGDSALYFCASSVGGRANIEAFFGQGTRLTVV.

This clonotype was observed many times. The rearrangement links TRBV7-2 to TRBJ2-4; 8 bases line up with TRBD1. CDR1 SGHTA and CDR2 FQGNSA come from the germline V gene. CDR3 length: 16 residues. V was clipped by 5 bases and J by 3 bases; unmatched bases: 9. The CDR3 here is CASSPRTGFGKNIQYF. CDR3 in DNA: TGTGCCAGCAGCCCGAGGACAGGGTTTGGCAAAAACATTCAGTACTTC.

This clonotype was picked up many times. The chain is built from TRBV6-1 and TRBJ1-6; possible D gene TRBD1, 5 bases. The CDR3 totals 15 residues. Trimming shortened V by 7 bases and J by 7 bases, and 17 bases separated the two germline ends. Germline V lookup: CDR1 MNHNS, CDR2 SASEGT. The CDR3 DNA sequence: TGTGCCAGCAACCGAGAACAGGTGGGGAATTCACCCCTCCACTTT. Translation: CASNREQVGNSPLHF.